What follows is one TCR beta chain and its context. Generated by immunoSEQ multiplex PCR, the TCRdb table keeps only in-frame clones and is missing some. Among roughly 350,000 clones listed, roughly 86% were seen once. The trim removed 0 bases at V and 5 bases at J, leaving 3 bases unmatched. This CDR3 region has 15 residues. Germline V gene lookup returns CDR1 SGHTA and CDR2 FQGNSA. The record originates from a study of blood T cell repertoires in COVID-19. The source of this sequence is a woman in her seventies with COVID-19, enrolled during active disease. This chain uses TRBV7-2 with TRBJ1-2; 10 bases match TRBD1. Sequenced material: peripheral blood. CDR3 protein: CASSLAGQGLYGYTF. The CDR3 DNA sequence: TGTGCCAGCAGCTTAGCGGGACAGGGGCTTTATGGCTACACCTTC.